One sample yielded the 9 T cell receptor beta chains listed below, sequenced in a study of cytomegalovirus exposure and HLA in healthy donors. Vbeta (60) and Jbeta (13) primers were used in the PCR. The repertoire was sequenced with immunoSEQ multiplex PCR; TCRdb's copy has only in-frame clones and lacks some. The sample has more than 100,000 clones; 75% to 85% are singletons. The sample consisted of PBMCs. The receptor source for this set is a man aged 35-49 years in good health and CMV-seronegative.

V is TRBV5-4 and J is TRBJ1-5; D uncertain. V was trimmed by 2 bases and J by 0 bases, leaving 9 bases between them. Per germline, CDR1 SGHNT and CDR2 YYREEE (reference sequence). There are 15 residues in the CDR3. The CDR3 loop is CASSFGGISNQPQHF. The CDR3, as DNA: TGTGCCAGCAGCTTTGGCGGGATTAGCAATCAGCCCCAGCATTTT. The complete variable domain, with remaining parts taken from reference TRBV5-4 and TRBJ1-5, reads ETGVTQSPTHLIKTRGQQVTLRCSSQSGHNTVSWYQQALGQGPQFIFQYYREEENGRGNFPPRFSGLQFPNYSSELNVNALELDDSALYLCASSFGGISNQPQHFGDGTRLSIL.

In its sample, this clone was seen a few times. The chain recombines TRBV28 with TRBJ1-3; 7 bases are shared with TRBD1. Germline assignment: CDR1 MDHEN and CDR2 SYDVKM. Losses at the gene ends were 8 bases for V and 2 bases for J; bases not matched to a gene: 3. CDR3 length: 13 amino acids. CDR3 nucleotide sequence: TGTGCCAGCGGGACAGCGGCTGGAAACACCATATATTTT. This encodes CASGTAAGNTIYF. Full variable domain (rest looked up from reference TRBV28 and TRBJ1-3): DVKVTQSSRYLVKRTGEKVFLECVQDMDHENMFWYRQDPGLGLRLIYFSYDVKMKEKGDIPEGYSVSREKKERFSLILESASTNQTSMYLCASGTAAGNTIYFGEGSWLTVV.

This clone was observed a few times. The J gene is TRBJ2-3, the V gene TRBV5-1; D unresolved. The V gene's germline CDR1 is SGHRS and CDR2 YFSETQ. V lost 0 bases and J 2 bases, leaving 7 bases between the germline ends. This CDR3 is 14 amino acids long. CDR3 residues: CASSLAQDTDTQYF. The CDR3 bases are TGCGCCAGCAGCTTGGCCCAGGACACAGATACGCAGTATTTT.

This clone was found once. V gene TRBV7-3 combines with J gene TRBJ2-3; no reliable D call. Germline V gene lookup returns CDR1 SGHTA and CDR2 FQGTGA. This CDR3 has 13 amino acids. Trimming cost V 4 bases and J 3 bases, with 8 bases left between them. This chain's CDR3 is CASSSRVTDTQYF. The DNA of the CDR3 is TGTGCCAGCAGCTCCCGAGTGACAGATACGCAGTATTTT.

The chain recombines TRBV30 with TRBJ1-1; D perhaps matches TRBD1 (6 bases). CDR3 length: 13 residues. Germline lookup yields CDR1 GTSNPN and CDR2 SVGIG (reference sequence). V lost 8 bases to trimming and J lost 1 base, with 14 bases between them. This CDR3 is CAVSGHPNTEAFF. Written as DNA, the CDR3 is TGTGCCGTATCGGGACACCCGAACACTGAAGCTTTCTTT.

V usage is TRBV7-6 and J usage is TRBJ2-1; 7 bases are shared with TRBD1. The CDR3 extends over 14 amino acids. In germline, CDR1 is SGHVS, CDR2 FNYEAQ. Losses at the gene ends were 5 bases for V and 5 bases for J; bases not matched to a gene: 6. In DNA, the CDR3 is TGTGCCAGCAGCATCCGGGACAGAGACAATGAGCAGTTCTTC. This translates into CASSIRDRDNEQFF. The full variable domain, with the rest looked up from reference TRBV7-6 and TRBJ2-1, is GAGVSQSPRYKVTKRGQDVALRCDPISGHVSLYWYRQALGQGPEFLTYFNYEAQQDKSGLPNDRFSAERPEGSISTLTIQRTEQRDSAMYRCASSIRDRDNEQFFGPGTRLTVL.

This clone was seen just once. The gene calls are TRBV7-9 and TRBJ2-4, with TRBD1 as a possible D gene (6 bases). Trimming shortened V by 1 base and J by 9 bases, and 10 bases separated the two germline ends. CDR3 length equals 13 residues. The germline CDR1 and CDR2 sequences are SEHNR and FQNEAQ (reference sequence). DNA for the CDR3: TGTGCCAGCAGCTTAGACAGGGACGGCATTCAGTACTTC. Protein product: CASSLDRDGIQYF.

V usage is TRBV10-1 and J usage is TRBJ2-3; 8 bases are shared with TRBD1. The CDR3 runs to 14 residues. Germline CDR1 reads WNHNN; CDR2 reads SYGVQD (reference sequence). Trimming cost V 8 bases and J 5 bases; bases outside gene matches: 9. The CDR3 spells CASGLGQGQDTQYF. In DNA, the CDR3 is TGCGCCAGCGGACTTGGACAGGGACAAGATACGCAGTATTTT.

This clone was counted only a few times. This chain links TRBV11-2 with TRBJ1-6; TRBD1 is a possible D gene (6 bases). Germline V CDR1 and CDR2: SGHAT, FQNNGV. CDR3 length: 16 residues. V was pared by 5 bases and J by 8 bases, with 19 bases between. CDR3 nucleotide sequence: TGTGCCAGCAGCCCGCGCACAGGGTCTGTTGATTCACCCCTCCACTTT. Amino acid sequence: CASSPRTGSVDSPLHF.